Shown below are 21 T cell receptor beta chains from a single sample sequenced in a study of OX40 agonist ivuxolimab in advanced cancers. Assay used: immunoSEQ multiplex PCR; TCRdb lists only in-frame clones, some missing. The data show about 46,000 clones, with about 83% seen just once and around 14% held by the top ten. This specimen was CD4+ or CD8+ T cells sorted from blood, taken in a trial of the OX40 agonist ivuxolimab. All receptors derive from an adult with an advanced solid tumor such as melanoma, head and neck, liver or kidney cancer.

The J gene is TRBJ2-7, the V gene TRBV20-1; no clear D gene. The germline V gene has CDR1 DFQATT and CDR2 SNEGSKA (reference sequence). This CDR3 is 11 amino acids long. V lost 2 bases, J lost 6 bases, and 8 bases lay in between. CDR3 nucleotides: TGCAGTGCTAGACGGACCCGCGAGCAGTACTTC. It codes for CSARRTREQYF.

The gene calls are TRBV9 and TRBJ2-2, with TRBD2 identical over 9 bases. From germline, CDR1 is SGDLS and CDR2 YYNGEE. The junction had 9 bases not matched to a gene; V was cut back by 2 bases and J by 7 bases. The CDR3 extends over 16 amino acids. CDR3 in DNA: TGTGCCAGCAGCGTGTCTAGCGGGATGGTAGGCGGGGAGCTGTTTTTT. Encoded protein: CASSVSSGMVGGELFF.

The V and J genes are TRBV27 and TRBJ2-1, with 7 bases fitting TRBD2. V was clipped by 5 bases and J by 8 bases; unmatched bases: 6. In germline, CDR1 is MNHEY, CDR2 SMNVEV (reference sequence). The CDR3 is made up of 13 amino acids. CDR3 sequence reads: CASSPGLSDEQFF. The CDR3 region has the DNA TGTGCCAGCAGTCCGGGACTATCGGATGAGCAGTTCTTC.

This clone has a single count. The chain uses TRBV11-1 and TRBJ1-1; perhaps TRBD1 as D (6 bases). CDR3 size: 17 residues. Germline CDR1 SGHAT, CDR2 FQDESV (reference sequence). Deletions cut 5 bases from V and 1 base from J, with 20 bases between. This CDR3 reads CASSPTPLGHRNTEAFF. CDR3 in DNA: TGTGCCAGCAGCCCAACCCCCCTGGGACACCGGAACACTGAAGCTTTCTTT.

The chain links TRBV18 to TRBJ2-5; TRBD1 might be the D (6 bases). From germline, CDR1 is KGHSH and CDR2 LQKENI. CDR3 length: 17 residues. The V end was cut by 3 bases, the J end by 4 bases, with 21 bases between. The CDR3 protein is CASSPLRLTGPGETQYF. In DNA, the CDR3 is TGTGCCAGCTCACCCTTACGACTAACAGGGCCAGGAGAGACCCAGTACTTC.

The chain recombines TRBV11-2 with TRBJ2-7; no reliable D call. The germline V gene has CDR1 SGHAT and CDR2 FQNNGV. This CDR3 region has 12 residues. With 0 bases removed from V and 6 bases from J, the gap between germline ends came to 6 bases. The chain's CDR3 is CASSLDRSEQYF. The CDR3 DNA is TGTGCCAGCAGCTTAGACAGGAGCGAGCAGTACTTC.

The rearrangement links TRBV7-9 to TRBJ1-4; D is possibly TRBD1 (5 bases). V was clipped by 5 bases and J by 4 bases, with 11 bases between them. This CDR3 is built from 14 residues. Germline V gives CDR1 SEHNR, CDR2 FQNEAQ (reference sequence). In DNA, the CDR3 is TGTGCCAGCAGCCCACGACAGAGTAATGAAAAACTGTTTTTT. It specifies CASSPRQSNEKLFF.

This clone appeared once. The chain uses TRBV5-1 and TRBJ1-2; tentative D call: TRBD1 (6 bases). The length of the CDR3 is 15 residues. Germline V gene lookup returns CDR1 SGHRS and CDR2 YFSETQ. Deletions cut 1 base from V and 2 bases from J, with 12 bases between. In nucleotides, the CDR3 is TGCGCCAGCAGCTTGCAGGGGCGGGGAAACTATGGCTACACCTTC. Translating gives CASSLQGRGNYGYTF.

The V gene is TRBV7-8, the J gene TRBJ2-4; D may be TRBD2 (6 bases). The CDR3 totals 16 residues. The V gene lost 5 bases and the J gene lost 0 bases, with 14 bases spanning the gap. The germline V gene has CDR1 SGHVS and CDR2 FQNEAQ. The DNA for the CDR3 is TGTGCCAGCAGCCGCCAGGGAGGTCTAGCCAAAAACATTCAGTACTTC. This translates into CASSRQGGLAKNIQYF.

V is TRBV4-1 and J is TRBJ1-5; D is unresolved. The CDR3 is made up of 15 amino acids. The germline gives CDR1 MGHRA, CDR2 YSYEKL. The V end lost 0 bases, the J end lost 1 base, and 7 bases lay between the germline ends. CDR3 nucleotides: TGCGCCAGCAGCCAAGATGGCAGGAGCAATCAGCCCCAGCATTTT. It is translated as CASSQDGRSNQPQHF.

J is TRBJ2-7 and V is TRBV19, with 11 nucleotides matching TRBD2. Germline assignment: CDR1 LNHDA and CDR2 SQIVND (reference sequence). The CDR3 is made up of 16 amino acids. The ends lost 5 bases at V and 6 bases at J; junction bases unmatched: 12. The CDR3 spells CASSALAGDGYGEQYF. CDR3 bases: TGTGCCAGTAGTGCACTAGCGGGAGACGGGTATGGCGAGCAGTACTTC.

This chain connects TRBV19 to TRBJ2-7; D is perhaps TRBD1 (6 bases). CDR3 length: 15 amino acids. The V end was cut by 5 bases, the J end by 1 base, with 15 bases between. Germline-derived CDR1 and CDR2 are LNHDA and SQIVND (reference sequence). The CDR3 spells CASSARGRESYEQYF. CDR3 bases: TGTGCCAGTAGTGCCAGGGGAAGAGAATCCTACGAGCAGTACTTC.

This chain joins TRBV2 and TRBJ2-7; 13 positions match TRBD2. The CDR3 covers 15 residues. Trimming cost V 7 bases and J 4 bases; bases outside gene matches: 7. The germline gives CDR1 SNHLY, CDR2 FYNNEI. The chain's CDR3 is CASNPGTSGMYEQYF. CDR3 sequence (DNA): TGTGCCAGCAACCCCGGGACTAGCGGGATGTACGAGCAGTACTTC.

Comment on this clone: A far larger clone lies a single base away; this is likely a read error. The chain recombines TRBV4-2 with TRBJ2-1; possible D gene TRBD1, 6 bases. Trimming removed 5 bases at V and 9 bases at J, with 17 bases between. Per the germline V gene, CDR1 is LGHNA and CDR2 is YNFKEQ. The CDR3 sequence is 14 residues long. The CDR3 loop reads CASSTRQEGAEQFF. DNA of the CDR3: TGTGCCAGCAGCACCCGACAGGAAGGGGCTGAGCAGTTCTTC.

The rearrangement links TRBV28 to TRBJ2-1, with D possibly TRBD1 on 5 matching bases. This CDR3 spans 13 amino acids. CDR1 and CDR2 (germline): MDHEN, SYDVKM. V shed 4 bases and J shed 4 bases, with 8 bases lying between them. CDR3 in amino acids: CASSYDSYNEQFF. As DNA, the CDR3 is TGTGCCAGCAGTTACGACAGTTACAATGAGCAGTTCTTC.

The gene calls are TRBV30 and TRBJ1-5; D may be TRBD1 (5 bases). Germline CDR1 is GTSNPN and CDR2 is SVGIG (reference sequence). The V end was cut by 2 bases, the J end by 3 bases, with 8 bases between. CDR3 size: 13 residues. The CDR3 reads CAWSSGPNQPQHF. The CDR3 DNA is TGTGCCTGGAGTTCAGGGCCCAATCAGCCCCAGCATTTT. The full variable domain, completed using reference TRBV30 and TRBJ1-5, is SQTIHQWPATLVQPVGSPLSLECTVEGTSNPNLYWYRQAAGRGLQLLFYSVGIGQISSEVPQNLSASRPQDRQFILSSKKLLLSDSGFYLCAWSSGPNQPQHFGDGTRLSIL.

This chain connects TRBV30 to TRBJ2-7; D perhaps matches TRBD1 (6 bases). The CDR3 is 13 residues long. Trimming took 1 base from V and 0 from J, leaving 7 bases between them. Per germline, CDR1 GTSNPN and CDR2 SVGIG (reference sequence). The CDR3 nucleotides read TGTGCCTGGAGTGGGGACACCTCCTACGAGCAGTACTTC. Residues: CAWSGDTSYEQYF.

The chain links TRBV27 to TRBJ2-3; D is unresolved. Looked up from germline, CDR1 is MNHEY and CDR2 is SMNVEV (reference sequence). V was shortened by 5 bases and J by 5 bases, with 20 bases between the two germline ends. The CDR3 extends over 16 amino acids. The CDR3: CASSRLGLGGQDTQYF. In DNA, the CDR3 is TGTGCCAGCAGTCGCCTGGGTTTGGGTGGTCAAGATACGCAGTATTTT.

The J gene is TRBJ2-5, the V gene TRBV19, with D perhaps TRBD1 (6 bases). Germline V CDR1 and CDR2: LNHDA, SQIVND (reference sequence). The CDR3 is made up of 16 amino acids. Trimming left V 5 bases short and J 2 bases short, with 18 bases between. In nucleotides, the CDR3 is TGTGCCAGTAGTCCCCACCATAGGGGGAGACAAGAGACCCAGTACTTC. Translation: CASSPHHRGRQETQYF.

The chain uses TRBV27 and TRBJ2-7; 8 bases fit TRBD1. V lost 3 bases, J lost 1 base, and 5 bases stayed unmatched. Germline CDR1 MNHEY, CDR2 SMNVEV (reference sequence). The CDR3 runs 15 residues. The CDR3 region has the DNA TGTGCCAGCAGTTTTGGGACAGGTTTATCCTACGAGCAGTACTTC. Protein product: CASSFGTGLSYEQYF.

Notes on this clone: One end of the junction varies from germline; a read error may be responsible. V is TRBV2 and J is TRBJ2-7, with 7 bases lining up with TRBD1. This CDR3 has 14 amino acids. Germline assignment: CDR1 SNHLY and CDR2 FYNNEI. The CDR3 loop reads CASSSLMWDREFTF. The CDR3 nucleotides read TGTGCCAGCAGTTCTCTGATGTGGGACAGAGAATTCACCTTC.